This T cell receptor (beta chain) was sequenced during a study of cytomegalovirus exposure and HLA in healthy donors. Findings and caveats of the study: With further analysis later on, most CMV-associated TCR beta chains appeared HLA-restricted. Later findings reportedly placed an Asian-associated ancestry cluster below the approximately 650-donor mean for N-insertions. Cytomegalovirus status was reportedly diagnosed by the classifier with high sensitivity and specificity.

Amplification used 60 Vbeta primers and 13 Jbeta primers. The method was immunoSEQ multiplex PCR; TCRdb's version includes in-frame clones alone and lacks a portion of them. This table has some 88,000 clones, about 67% appearing once. Whereas donors were nominally healthy upon sampling, unrecorded immune exposures were probable. The CDR3 contains 16 residues. V lost 0 bases to trimming and J lost 4 bases; unmatched junction nucleotides: 10. Germline-derived CDR1 and CDR2 are GTSNPN and SVGIG (reference sequence). On this clone itself: Its specificity is unknown.

Sequencing used PBMCs. This receptor was obtained from a woman aged 18-29 years in good health and CMV-seropositive. The genes are TRBV30 and TRBJ2-3; 7 bases are a match to TRBD2. The CDR3 sequence: CAWSVEGTKGPDTQYF. The CDR3 DNA is TGTGCCTGGAGTGTAGAAGGGACTAAAGGGCCAGATACGCAGTATTTT.